Listed here is a single TCR beta chain. Sequencing used immunoSEQ multiplex PCR; TCRdb keeps in-frame clones, though not all of them. The sample contains 85,000 to 100,000 clones, around 92% of which appear only once. The sample belongs to a study of T cell changes during pregnancy in multiple sclerosis. This receptor was taken from a female donor with multiple sclerosis, enrolled in a pregnancy study. The sequences come from peripheral blood, collected after pregnancy.

The CDR3 bases are TGCAGCGCCAAAACAGGGGGGGGCTTAAATCAGCCCCAGCATTTT. This gives the protein CSAKTGGGLNQPQHF. J is TRBJ1-5 and V is TRBV29-1; TRBD1 agrees at 8 bases. Trimming removed 7 bases from V and 4 bases from J; junction bases left unmatched: 12. This CDR3 contains 15 residues. The germline V gene has CDR1 SQVTM and CDR2 ANQGSEA. Supplemented by reference TRBV29-1 and TRBJ1-5, the full variable domain reads SAVISQKPSRDICQRGTSLTIQCQVDSQVTMMFWYRQQPGQSLTLIATANQGSEATYESGFVIDKFPISRPNLTFSTLTVSNMSPEDSSIYLCSAKTGGGLNQPQHFGDGTRLSIL.